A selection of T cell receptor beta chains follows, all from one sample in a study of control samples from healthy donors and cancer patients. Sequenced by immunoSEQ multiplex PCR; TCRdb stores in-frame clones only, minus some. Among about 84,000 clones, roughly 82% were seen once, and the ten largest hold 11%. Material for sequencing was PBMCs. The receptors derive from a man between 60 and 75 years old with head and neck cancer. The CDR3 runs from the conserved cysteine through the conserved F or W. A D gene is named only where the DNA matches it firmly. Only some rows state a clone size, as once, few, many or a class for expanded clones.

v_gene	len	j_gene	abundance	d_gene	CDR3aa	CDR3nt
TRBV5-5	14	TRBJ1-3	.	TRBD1	CASIMGQGGNTIYF	TGTGCCAGCATCATGGGACAGGGCGGAAACACCATATATTTT
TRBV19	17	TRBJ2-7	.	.	CASTASGGQRFSYEQYF	TGTGCCAGTACCGCCTCGGGGGGACAGCGGTTCTCCTACGAGCAGTACTTC
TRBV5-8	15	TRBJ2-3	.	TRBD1	CASSFPGQGTDTQYF	TGTGCCAGCAGCTTCCCGGGACAGGGCACAGATACGCAGTATTTT
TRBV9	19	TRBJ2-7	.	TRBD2	CASSRGGLASAGAFYEQYF	TGTGCCAGCAGCCGTGGGGGACTAGCATCAGCTGGCGCATTTTACGAGCAGTACTTC
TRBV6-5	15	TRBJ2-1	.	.	CASSYSPDFYNEQFF	TGTGCCAGCAGTTACTCTCCCGACTTCTACAATGAGCAGTTCTTC
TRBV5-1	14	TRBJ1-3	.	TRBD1	CASSEGTGGYTIYF	TGCGCCAGCAGCGAAGGGACAGGGGGATACACCATATATTTT
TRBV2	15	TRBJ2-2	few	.	CASSLQGFRTGELFF	TGTGCCAGCAGTTTACAGGGATTTCGCACCGGGGAGCTGTTTTTT
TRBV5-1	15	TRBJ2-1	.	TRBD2	CASSPGLAGVDEQFF	TGCGCCAGCAGCCCGGGACTAGCGGGAGTGGATGAGCAGTTCTTC
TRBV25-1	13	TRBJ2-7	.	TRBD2	CASASGDSYEQYF	TGTGCCTCAGCTAGCGGAGACTCCTACGAGCAGTACTTC
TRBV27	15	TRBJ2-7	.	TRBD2	CASSLSGGRVYEQYF	TGTGCCAGCAGTTTATCCGGCGGGAGGGTATACGAGCAGTACTTC
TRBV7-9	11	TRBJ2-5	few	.	CASSLQETQYF	TGTGCCAGCAGCTTACAAGAGACCCAGTACTTC
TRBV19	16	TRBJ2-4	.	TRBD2	CASSGLAGGLLNIQYF	TGTGCCAGTAGTGGACTAGCGGGAGGGCTACTGAACATTCAGTACTTC
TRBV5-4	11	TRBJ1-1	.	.	CASSSQVEAFF	TGTGCCAGCAGCTCGCAAGTTGAAGCTTTCTTT